This TCR beta chain is from a study of CD8 T cells in ankylosing spondylitis. V was trimmed by 1 base and J by 0 bases, leaving 5 bases between them. Germline loops: CDR1 SGHRS, CDR2 YFSETQ. This CDR3 is 15 amino acids long. There are many counts of this clonotype. Its antigen is still unknown. Study outcomes and limitations: Disease-associated clones were reportedly significantly overrepresented in matched ankylosing spondylitis synovial fluid. Made up of 7 to 9 highly homologous variants, a TCR beta motif appeared characteristic of ankylosing spondylitis blood.

TCR beta libraries were made by quantitative 5'-RACE with molecular barcodes. Using its own MiXCR run on the 5' RACE reads, TCRdb lists one record per CDR3 protein. The data contain approximately 240,000 distinct CDR3 sequences, about 10% of them singletons. The chain recombines TRBV5-1 with TRBJ1-6, with D unclear. Sequenced material: blood, either unsorted or a sorted T cell fraction (not recorded which). The TCR was taken from a male donor with ankylosing spondylitis or in good health (not recorded which). The CDR3 here is CASSLRDSYNSPLHF. CDR3 nucleotides: TGCGCCAGCAGCTTGCGGGACTCCTATAATTCACCCCTCCACTTT.